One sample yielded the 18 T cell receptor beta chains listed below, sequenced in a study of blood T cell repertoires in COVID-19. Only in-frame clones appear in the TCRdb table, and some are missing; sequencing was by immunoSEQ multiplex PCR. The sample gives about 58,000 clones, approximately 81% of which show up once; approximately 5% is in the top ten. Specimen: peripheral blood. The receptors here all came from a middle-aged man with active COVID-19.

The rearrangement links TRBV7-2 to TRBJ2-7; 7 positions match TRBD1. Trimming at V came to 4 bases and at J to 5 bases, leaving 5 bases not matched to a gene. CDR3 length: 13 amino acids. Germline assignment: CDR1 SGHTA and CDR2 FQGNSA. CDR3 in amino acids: CASSSRDRNEQYF. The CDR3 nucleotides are TGTGCCAGCAGCTCACGGGACAGAAACGAGCAGTACTTC.

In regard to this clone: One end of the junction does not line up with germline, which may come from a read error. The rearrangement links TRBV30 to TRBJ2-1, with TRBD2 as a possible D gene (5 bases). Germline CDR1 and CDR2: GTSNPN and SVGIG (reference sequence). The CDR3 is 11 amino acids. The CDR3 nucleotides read TGTGCCTGGAGTGTAGGGAGTATTGGGCTCTTC. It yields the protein CAWSVGSIGLF.

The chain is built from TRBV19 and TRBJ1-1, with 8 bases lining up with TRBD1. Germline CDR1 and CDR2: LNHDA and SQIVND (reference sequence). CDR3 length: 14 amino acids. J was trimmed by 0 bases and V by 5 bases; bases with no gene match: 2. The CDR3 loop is CASSSTGVNTEAFF. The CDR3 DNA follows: TGTGCCAGTAGTTCGACAGGGGTGAACACTGAAGCTTTCTTT.

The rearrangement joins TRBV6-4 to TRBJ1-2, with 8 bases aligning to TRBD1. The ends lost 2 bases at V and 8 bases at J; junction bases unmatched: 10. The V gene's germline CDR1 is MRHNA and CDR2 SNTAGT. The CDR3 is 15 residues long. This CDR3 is CASSDGTGGGHGYTF. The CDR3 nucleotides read TGTGCCAGCAGTGACGGTACAGGGGGAGGCCACGGCTACACCTTC.

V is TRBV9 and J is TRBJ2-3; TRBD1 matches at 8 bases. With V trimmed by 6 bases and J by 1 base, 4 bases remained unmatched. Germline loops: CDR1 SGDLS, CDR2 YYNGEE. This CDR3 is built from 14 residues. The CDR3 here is CASTMTGGTDTQYF. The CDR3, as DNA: TGTGCCAGCACCATGACAGGGGGCACAGATACGCAGTATTTT.

For the CDR3, the DNA is TGTGCCAGCAGCCAAGATCCGCCAGCGGGCAGCTCCTACAATGAGCAGTTCTTC. This codes for CASSQDPPAGSSYNEQFF. The rearrangement uses TRBV4-2 and TRBJ2-1; possibly TRBD2 for D (6 bases). V lost 0 bases to trimming and J lost 0 bases, with 15 bases between them. CDR3 length equals 18 residues. CDR1 and CDR2 (germline): LGHNA, YNFKEQ.

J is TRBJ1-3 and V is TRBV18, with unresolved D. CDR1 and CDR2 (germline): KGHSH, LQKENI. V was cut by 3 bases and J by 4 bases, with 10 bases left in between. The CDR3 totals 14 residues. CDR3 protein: CASSPSGRGNTIYF. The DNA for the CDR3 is TGTGCCAGCTCACCTTCGGGGAGGGGAAACACCATATATTTT.

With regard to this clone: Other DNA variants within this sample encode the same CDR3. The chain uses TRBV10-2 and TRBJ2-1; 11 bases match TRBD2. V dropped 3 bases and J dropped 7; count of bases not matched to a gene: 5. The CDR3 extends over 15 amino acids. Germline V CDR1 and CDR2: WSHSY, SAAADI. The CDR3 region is CASSESLAGGNEQFF. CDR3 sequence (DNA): TGCGCCAGCAGTGAAAGCCTAGCGGGAGGTAATGAGCAGTTCTTC.

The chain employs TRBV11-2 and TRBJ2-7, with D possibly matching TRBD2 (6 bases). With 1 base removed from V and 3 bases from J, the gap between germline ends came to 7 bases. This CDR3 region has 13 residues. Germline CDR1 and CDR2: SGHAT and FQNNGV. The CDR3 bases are TGTGCCAGCAGCTTAGGGGGAGGCTACGAGCAGTACTTC. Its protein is CASSLGGGYEQYF.

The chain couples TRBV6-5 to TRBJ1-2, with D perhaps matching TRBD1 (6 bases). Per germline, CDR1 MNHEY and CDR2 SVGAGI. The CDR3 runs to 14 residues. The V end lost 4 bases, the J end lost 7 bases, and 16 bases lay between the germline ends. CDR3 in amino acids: CASSSPWGQVGYTF. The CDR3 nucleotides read TGTGCCAGCAGTTCCCCATGGGGGCAGGTTGGCTACACCTTC.

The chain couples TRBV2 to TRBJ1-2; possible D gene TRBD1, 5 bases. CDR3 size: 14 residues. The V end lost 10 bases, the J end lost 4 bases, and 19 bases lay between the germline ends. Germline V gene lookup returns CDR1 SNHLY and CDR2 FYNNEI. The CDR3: CATTALGGGYGYTF. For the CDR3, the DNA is TGTGCCACCACCGCATTGGGGGGGGGCTATGGCTACACCTTC.

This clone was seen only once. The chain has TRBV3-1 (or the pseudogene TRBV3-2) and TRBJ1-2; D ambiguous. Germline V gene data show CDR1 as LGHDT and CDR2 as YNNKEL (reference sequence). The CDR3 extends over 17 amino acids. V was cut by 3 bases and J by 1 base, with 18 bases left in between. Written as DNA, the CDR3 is TGTGCCAGCAGCCATGACACCGGCCCGGGAGTTAACTATGGCTACACCTTC. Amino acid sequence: CASSHDTGPGVNYGYTF.

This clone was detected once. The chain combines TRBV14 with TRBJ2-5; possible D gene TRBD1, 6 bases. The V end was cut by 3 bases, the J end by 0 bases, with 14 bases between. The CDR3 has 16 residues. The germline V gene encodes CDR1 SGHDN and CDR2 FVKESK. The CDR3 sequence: CASSHPRTAYQETQYF. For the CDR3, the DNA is TGTGCCAGCAGCCACCCCCGGACAGCCTACCAAGAGACCCAGTACTTC.

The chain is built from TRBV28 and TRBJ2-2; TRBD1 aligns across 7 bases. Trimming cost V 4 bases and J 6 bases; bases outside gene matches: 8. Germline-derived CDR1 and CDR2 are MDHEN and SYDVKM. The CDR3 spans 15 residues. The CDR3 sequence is CASSSSGTVAGELFF. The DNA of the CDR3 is TGTGCCAGCAGTTCTTCCGGGACAGTAGCCGGGGAGCTGTTTTTT. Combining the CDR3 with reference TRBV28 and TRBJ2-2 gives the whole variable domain DVKVTQSSRYLVKRTGEKVFLECVQDMDHENMFWYRQDPGLGLRLIYFSYDVKMKEKGDIPEGYSVSREKKERFSLILESASTNQTSMYLCASSSSGTVAGELFFGEGSRLTVL.

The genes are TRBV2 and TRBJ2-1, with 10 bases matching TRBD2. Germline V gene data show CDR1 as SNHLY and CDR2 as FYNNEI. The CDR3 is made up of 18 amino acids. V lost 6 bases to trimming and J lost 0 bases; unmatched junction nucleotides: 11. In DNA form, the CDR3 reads TGTGCCAGCAGGGGGGCTAGCGGGAGCGCGAGCTCCTACAATGAGCAGTTCTTC. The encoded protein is CASRGASGSASSYNEQFF.

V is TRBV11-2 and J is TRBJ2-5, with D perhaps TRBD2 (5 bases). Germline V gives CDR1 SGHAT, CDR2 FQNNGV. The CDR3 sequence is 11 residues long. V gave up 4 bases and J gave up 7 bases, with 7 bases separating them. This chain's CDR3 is CASSSTMTQYF. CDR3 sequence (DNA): TGTGCCAGCAGCTCGACTATGACCCAGTACTTC.

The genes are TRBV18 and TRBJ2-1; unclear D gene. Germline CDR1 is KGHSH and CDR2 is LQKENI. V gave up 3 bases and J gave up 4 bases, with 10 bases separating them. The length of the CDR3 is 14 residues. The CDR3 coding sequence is TGTGCCAGCTCACCGAACGGGTTATACAATGAGCAGTTCTTC. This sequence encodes CASSPNGLYNEQFF.

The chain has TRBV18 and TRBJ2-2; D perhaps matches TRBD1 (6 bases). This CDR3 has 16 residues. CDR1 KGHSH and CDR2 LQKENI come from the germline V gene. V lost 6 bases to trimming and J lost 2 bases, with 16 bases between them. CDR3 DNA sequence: TGTGCCAGCTCCCAACAGGGTTCTATCAACACCGGGGAGCTGTTTTTT. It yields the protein CASSQQGSINTGELFF.